One T cell receptor (beta chain) is described in this entry. Its antigen is unidentified. A read error may produce the germline difference seen at one junction end. The PCR contained 60 Vbeta and 13 Jbeta primers. Assay used: immunoSEQ multiplex PCR; TCRdb lists only in-frame clones, some missing. Among about 140,000 clones listed, about 80% were seen once. The source of the sample is a study of cytomegalovirus exposure and HLA in healthy donors. Study-wide results and limits: Over 150 TCR beta chains were listed as cytomegalovirus-associated.

Germline CDR1 is LGHNT and CDR2 is FRNRAP. This CDR3 is built from 12 residues. Regarding donors, all were healthy bone marrow donors. Sampled while nominally healthy, donors likely had unrecorded immune exposures. Material: PBMCs. The V gene is TRBV12-5, the J gene TRBJ2-5, with TRBD2 matching 7 bases. The clonotype was recovered from a man between 25 and 39 years old in good health and CMV-seropositive. The CDR3 loop reads CASGLEGSAGHF. CDR3 in DNA: TGTGCTAGTGGTTTGGAGGGGTCAGCGGGGCACTTC.